These 27 T cell receptor beta chains were all obtained from the same sample, sequenced in a study of cytomegalovirus exposure and HLA in healthy donors. The assay was immunoSEQ multiplex PCR, and TCRdb's table has in-frame clones only and misses some. The profile covers about 160,000 clones, with about 88% appearing a single time and roughly 3% taken by the ten largest. The sample consisted of PBMCs. These receptor sequences come from a man between 18 and 29 years old in good health and CMV-seronegative.

The chain is built from TRBV7-6 and TRBJ2-5; D not certain. V was pared by 6 bases and J by 7 bases, with 15 bases between. Germline loops: CDR1 SGHVS, CDR2 FNYEAQ. There are 13 residues in the CDR3. The CDR3 DNA reads TGTGCCAGCAGGGGCCCTGACAAAGGGACCCAGTACTTC. Translating gives CASRGPDKGTQYF.

This clone was recorded once. The chain has TRBV30 and TRBJ1-1, with D possibly TRBD1 on 6 matching bases. Trimming left V 2 bases short and J 3 bases short, with 16 bases between. This CDR3 is 15 amino acids long. Germline loops: CDR1 GTSNPN, CDR2 SVGIG (reference sequence). CDR3: CAWSKGAGVYTEAFF. The CDR3 DNA reads TGTGCCTGGAGTAAAGGGGCAGGGGTTTACACTGAAGCTTTCTTT.

The chain couples TRBV4-3 to TRBJ2-2; 14 bases align to TRBD2. Germline CDR1 is LGHNA and CDR2 is YSLEER. The V gene end was trimmed by 0 bases and the J gene end by 5 bases; junction bases not matched to a gene: 5. The CDR3 loop spans 18 amino acids. The CDR3 spells CASSQDMGLAGATGELFF. CDR3 nucleotide sequence: TGCGCCAGCAGCCAAGATATGGGACTAGCGGGAGCAACCGGGGAGCTGTTTTTT.

This clone was seen a few times. The J gene is TRBJ1-5, the V gene TRBV19; a weak D match, TRBD1 (6 bases). Between the trimmed V and J ends, which lost 5 bases and 0 bases, there was a span of 14 bases. Germline CDR1 and CDR2: LNHDA and SQIVND (reference sequence). The CDR3 loop spans 16 amino acids. Here the CDR3 DNA reads TGTGCCAGTAGTCCCCGGGGGGCAAATAGCAATCAGCCCCAGCATTTT. This gives the protein CASSPRGANSNQPQHF.

The chain joins TRBV6-5 to TRBJ1-1; D is undetermined. This CDR3 contains 13 residues. Looked up from germline, CDR1 is MNHEY and CDR2 is SVGAGI. Trimming stripped 6 bases from V and 0 bases from J, with 8 bases between. The CDR3 reads CASRRLVNTEAFF. CDR3 bases: TGTGCCAGCAGGAGGCTAGTGAACACTGAAGCTTTCTTT.

Worth noting for this clone: The junction differs from germline at one of its ends, possibly a read error. The chain recombines TRBV7-7 with TRBJ2-7; possible D gene TRBD1, 6 bases. Germline CDR1 and CDR2: SSHAT and FNYEAQ (reference sequence). CDR3 size: 13 residues. CDR3 loop: CASSARQDSEQYF. CDR3 coding DNA: TGTGCTAGCAGCGCCCGACAGGACTCCGAGCAGTACTTC. Full variable domain (rest looked up from reference TRBV7-7 and TRBJ2-7): GAGVSQSPRYKVTKRGQDVTLRCDPISSHATLYWYQQALGQGPEFLTYFNYEAQPDKSGLPSDRFSAERPEGSISTLTIQRTEQRDSAMYRCASSARQDSEQYFGPGTRLTVT.

V and J are TRBV5-1 and TRBJ2-1; no clear D gene. The CDR3 consists of 13 residues. Trimming took off 0 bases at V and 6 bases at J, with 7 bases between the two ends. Per germline, CDR1 SGHRS and CDR2 YFSETQ. The CDR3 sequence is CASSLGQPNEQFF. The CDR3 DNA follows: TGCGCCAGCAGCTTGGGGCAACCCAATGAGCAGTTCTTC.

The V gene is TRBV7-9, the J gene TRBJ1-4; D not resolved. The ends were cut back, 5 bases at V and 1 base at J, with 8 bases in the middle. Germline V gene lookup returns CDR1 SEHNR and CDR2 FQNEAQ (reference sequence). The CDR3 is made up of 14 amino acids. In nucleotides, the CDR3 is TGTGCCAGCAGCCCCGAGCGAACTAATGAAAAACTGTTTTTT. Translation: CASSPERTNEKLFF. The complete variable domain, with remaining parts taken from reference TRBV7-9 and TRBJ1-4, reads DTGVSQNPRHKITKRGQNVTFRCDPISEHNRLYWYRQTLGQGPEFLTYFQNEAQLEKSRLLSDRFSAERPKGSFSTLEIQRTEQGDSAMYLCASSPERTNEKLFFGSGTQLSVL.

V is TRBV13 and J is TRBJ2-3; 9 positions agree with TRBD2. V lost 2 bases to trimming and J lost 0 bases; unmatched junction nucleotides: 3. The CDR3 has 16 amino acids. Germline V gives CDR1 PRHDT, CDR2 FYEKMQ (reference sequence). CDR3 bases: TGTGCCAGCAGCTTATTAGCGGGAGTTAGCACAGATACGCAGTATTTT. Protein: CASSLLAGVSTDTQYF. Together with reference TRBV13 and TRBJ2-3, the CDR3 gives the full variable domain: AAGVIQSPRHLIKEKRETATLKCYPIPRHDTVYWYQQGPGQDPQFLISFYEKMQSDKGSIPDRFSAQQFSDYHSELNMSSLELGDSALYFCASSLLAGVSTDTQYFGPGTRLTVL.

This clone was seen only once. This rearrangement joins TRBV15 to TRBJ1-5; D might be TRBD1 (5 bases). This CDR3 comprises 16 residues. Trimming left V 0 bases short and J 3 bases short, with 12 bases between. Germline lookup yields CDR1 LNHNV and CDR2 YYDKDF (reference sequence). The CDR3 region is CATSRDQTATNQPQHF. The CDR3 DNA follows: TGTGCCACCAGCAGAGATCAGACAGCTACCAATCAGCCCCAGCATTTT.

This chain uses TRBV4-2 with TRBJ2-5, with D maybe TRBD1 (6 bases). CDR1 is LGHNA, CDR2 YNFKEQ, per germline. V gave up 3 bases and J gave up 7 bases, with 15 bases separating them. There are 14 residues in the CDR3. The CDR3: CASSQGDISGTQYF. The CDR3 coding sequence is TGTGCCAGCAGCCAGGGGGACATAAGCGGGACCCAGTACTTC.

The V gene is TRBV7-9, the J gene TRBJ2-7; the D gene is possibly TRBD1 (6 bases). V was trimmed by 5 bases and J by 2 bases, leaving 19 bases between them. The CDR3 length is 16 residues. In germline, CDR1 is SEHNR, CDR2 FQNEAQ (reference sequence). CDR3 protein: CASSNDFSRGTYEQYV. The CDR3 region has the DNA TGTGCCAGCAGCAACGACTTTTCCAGGGGAACCTACGAGCAGTACGTC.

The chain combines TRBV5-4 with TRBJ1-4, with unresolved D. The V end was cut by 4 bases, the J end by 6 bases, with 10 bases between. Per the germline V gene, CDR1 is SGHNT and CDR2 is YYREEE (reference sequence). This CDR3 is 13 amino acids long. The CDR3 sequence: CASSHRTDEKLFF. In DNA, the CDR3 is TGTGCCAGCAGCCACCGGACTGATGAAAAACTGTTTTTT. Complete variable domain (other parts from reference TRBV5-4 and TRBJ1-4): ETGVTQSPTHLIKTRGQQVTLRCSSQSGHNTVSWYQQALGQGPQFIFQYYREEENGRGNFPPRFSGLQFPNYSSELNVNALELDDSALYLCASSHRTDEKLFFGSGTQLSVL.

V is TRBV5-1 and J is TRBJ2-7, with 9 bases lining up with TRBD2. The CDR3 spans 14 residues. The V gene end was trimmed by 5 bases and the J gene end by 2 bases; junction bases not matched to a gene: 5. Germline CDR1 and CDR2: SGHRS and YFSETQ. CDR3 nucleotide sequence: TGCGCCAGCAGAACCGGGACTAGCACCTACGAGCAGTACTTC. Protein sequence: CASRTGTSTYEQYF.

V is TRBV20-1 and J is TRBJ1-5; D not certain. V was shortened by 6 bases and J by 9 bases, with 9 bases between the two germline ends. The CDR3 runs 10 residues. Germline lookup yields CDR1 DFQATT and CDR2 SNEGSKA (reference sequence). The CDR3 nucleotides read TGCAGTGCACTACGGCGGCCCCAGCATTTT. Its translation is CSALRRPQHF.

The V call is TRBV19, the J call TRBJ2-5; 10 nucleotides match TRBD2. Unmatched junction bases numbered 10, after V lost 7 bases and J lost 5 bases. Germline CDR1 and CDR2: LNHDA and SQIVND (reference sequence). The CDR3 covers 15 residues. The CDR3 DNA follows: TGTGCCAGTAAAGGTAGCGGGAGGTCGGAGGAGACCCAGTACTTC. Its translation is CASKGSGRSEETQYF.

This chain links TRBV7-8 with TRBJ2-2; 8 bases are shared with TRBD2. CDR3 length: 14 residues. Germline V gene sequence: CDR1 SGHVS, CDR2 FQNEAQ. CDR3 residues: CVALGTRITGELFF. The CDR3 nucleotides are TGTGTCGCCCTCGGGACTAGAATTACCGGGGAGCTGTTTTTT.

The chain is built from TRBV5-4 and TRBJ2-2; TRBD2 matches at 7 bases. This CDR3 is 14 amino acids long. Germline CDR1 and CDR2: SGHNT and YYREEE (reference sequence). V lost 7 bases, J lost 2 bases, and 5 bases stayed unmatched. Here the CDR3 DNA reads TGTGCCAGCCGAGCGGGAACTAACACCGGGGAGCTGTTTTTT. This encodes CASRAGTNTGELFF.

CDR3 residues: CASSLEGTATEAFF. In DNA, the CDR3 is TGTGCCAGCAGCTTAGAAGGGACAGCCACTGAAGCTTTCTTT. The chain carries TRBV13 and TRBJ1-1, with 7 bases aligning to TRBD1. The CDR3 sequence is 14 residues long. J was trimmed by 4 bases and V by 1 base; bases with no gene match: 3. The germline V gene has CDR1 PRHDT and CDR2 FYEKMQ (reference sequence).

The genes are TRBV4-1 and TRBJ2-3; 11 positions agree with TRBD2. Germline V lookup: CDR1 MGHRA, CDR2 YSYEKL. The CDR3 has 17 amino acids. The V segment lost 0 bases and the J segment 0 bases; nucleotides outside the gene matches: 2. The CDR3 region has the DNA TGCGCCAGCAGCCAAGAGGGACTAGCGGACAGCACAGATACGCAGTATTTT. Its translation is CASSQEGLADSTDTQYF.

The rearrangement uses TRBV6-1 and TRBJ2-5; 7 positions match TRBD1. The CDR3 has 13 amino acids. V was clipped by 4 bases and J by 2 bases; unmatched bases: 1. CDR1 and CDR2 (germline): MNHNS, SASEGT. CDR3 sequence: CASSGTGQETQYF. The CDR3 DNA sequence: TGTGCCAGCAGTGGGACAGGACAAGAGACCCAGTACTTC.

This chain connects TRBV29-1 to TRBJ2-7, with 7 bases lining up with TRBD2. The CDR3 is made up of 13 amino acids. V dropped 4 bases and J dropped 5; count of bases not matched to a gene: 8. CDR1 is SQVTM, CDR2 ANQGSEA, per germline. The CDR3 nucleotides read TGCAGCGTTGTTTCCCAGGGAGGGGACGAGCAGTACTTC. Its protein product is CSVVSQGGDEQYF.

Here the CDR3 reads CASRAQGRYEQYV. CDR3 DNA: TGTGCCAGCAGGGCACAGGGGAGATACGAGCAGTACGTC. This chain joins TRBV6-5 and TRBJ2-7; TRBD1 matches at 7 bases. CDR3 length equals 13 residues. The V gene end was trimmed by 6 bases and the J gene end by 4 bases; junction bases not matched to a gene: 6. Germline-derived CDR1 and CDR2 are MNHEY and SVGAGI.

This chain joins TRBV15 and TRBJ1-1; D unclear. Looked up from germline, CDR1 is LNHNV and CDR2 is YYDKDF (reference sequence). The CDR3 is 16 residues long. Trimming removed 0 bases at V and 9 bases at J, with 20 bases between. The CDR3 sequence: CATSRDQRVPQWKAFF. Written as DNA, the CDR3 is TGTGCCACCAGCAGAGATCAGCGAGTACCTCAGTGGAAAGCTTTCTTT.

This clone has just a few counts. The chain recombines TRBV6-5 with TRBJ1-2, with D tentatively TRBD1 (5 bases). CDR1 is MNHEY and CDR2 is SVGAGI in the germline V gene. The CDR3 has 14 amino acids. With 4 bases removed from V and 4 bases from J, the gap between germline ends came to 13 bases. The CDR3 sequence: CASSSNRIGYGYTF. The CDR3 coding sequence is TGTGCCAGCAGTTCGAACAGGATTGGCTATGGCTACACCTTC.

A few counts support this clone. The genes are TRBV5-1 and TRBJ2-7; D gene uncertain. Trimming stripped 4 bases from V and 2 bases from J, with 10 bases between. Per the germline V gene, CDR1 is SGHRS and CDR2 is YFSETQ. This CDR3 spans 13 amino acids. As DNA, the CDR3 is TGCGCCAGCAGCCAAGACTCCGCCTACGAGCAGTACTTC. This codes for CASSQDSAYEQYF. Looking up the rest from reference TRBV5-1 and TRBJ2-7 gives the full variable domain: KAGVTQTPRYLIKTRGQQVTLSCSPISGHRSVSWYQQTPGQGLQFLFEYFSETQRNKGNFPGRFSGRQFSNSRSEMNVSTLELGDSALYLCASSQDSAYEQYFGPGTRLTVT.

The V and J genes are TRBV27 and TRBJ2-7, with TRBD1 matching over 7 bases. This CDR3 has 13 residues. J lost 2 bases, V lost 7 bases, and 5 bases had no gene match. Germline V gives CDR1 MNHEY, CDR2 SMNVEV (reference sequence). The CDR3 sequence is CASIGQATYEQYF. CDR3 bases: TGTGCCAGCATTGGACAGGCAACCTACGAGCAGTACTTC.